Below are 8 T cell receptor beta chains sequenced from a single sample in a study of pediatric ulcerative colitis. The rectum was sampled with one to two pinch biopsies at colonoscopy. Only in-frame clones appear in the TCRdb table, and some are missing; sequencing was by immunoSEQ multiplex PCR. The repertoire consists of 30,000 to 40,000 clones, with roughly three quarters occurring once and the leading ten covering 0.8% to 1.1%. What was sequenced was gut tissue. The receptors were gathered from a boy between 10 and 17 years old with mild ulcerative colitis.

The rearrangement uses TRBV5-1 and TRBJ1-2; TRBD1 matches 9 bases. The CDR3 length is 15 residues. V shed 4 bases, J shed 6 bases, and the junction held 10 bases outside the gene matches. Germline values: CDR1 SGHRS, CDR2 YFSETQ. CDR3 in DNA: TGCGCCAGCAGCGACCGCCGGGACAGGGAGGATGGCTACACCTTC. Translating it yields CASSDRRDREDGYTF.

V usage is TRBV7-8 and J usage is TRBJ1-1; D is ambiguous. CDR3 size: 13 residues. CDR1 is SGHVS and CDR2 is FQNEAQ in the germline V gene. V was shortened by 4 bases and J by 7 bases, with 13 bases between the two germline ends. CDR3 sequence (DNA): TGTGCCAGCAGCTCCACCGGACTGTTTGAAGCTTTCTTT. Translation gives CASSSTGLFEAFF.

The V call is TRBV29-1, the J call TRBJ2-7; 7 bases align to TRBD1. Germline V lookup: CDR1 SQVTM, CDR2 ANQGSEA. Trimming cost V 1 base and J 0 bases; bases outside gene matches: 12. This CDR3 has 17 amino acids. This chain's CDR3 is CSVEGGDTGVASYEQYF. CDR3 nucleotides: TGCAGCGTTGAAGGAGGGGACACAGGGGTGGCCTCCTACGAGCAGTACTTC.

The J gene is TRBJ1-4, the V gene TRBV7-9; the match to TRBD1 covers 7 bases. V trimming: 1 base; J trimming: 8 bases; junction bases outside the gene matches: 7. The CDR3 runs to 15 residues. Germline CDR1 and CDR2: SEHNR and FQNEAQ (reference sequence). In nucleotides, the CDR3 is TGTGCCAGCAGCTTAGAATGGCAGGGGGAAGAAAAACTGTTTTTT. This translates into CASSLEWQGEEKLFF.

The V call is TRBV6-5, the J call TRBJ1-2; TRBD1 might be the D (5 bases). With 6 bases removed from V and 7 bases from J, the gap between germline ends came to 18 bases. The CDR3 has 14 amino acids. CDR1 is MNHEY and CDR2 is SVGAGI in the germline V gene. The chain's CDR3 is CASSRTQGNLGYTF. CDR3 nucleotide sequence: TGTGCCAGCAGCCGAACCCAGGGTAACCTTGGCTACACCTTC.

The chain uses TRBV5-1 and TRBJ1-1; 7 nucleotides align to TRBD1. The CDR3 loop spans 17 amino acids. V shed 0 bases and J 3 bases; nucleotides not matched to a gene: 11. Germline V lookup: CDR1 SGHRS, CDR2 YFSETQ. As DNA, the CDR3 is TGCGCCAGCAGCTTGGCGCCCACAGGGGTTAGAGACACTGAAGCTTTCTTT. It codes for CASSLAPTGVRDTEAFF.

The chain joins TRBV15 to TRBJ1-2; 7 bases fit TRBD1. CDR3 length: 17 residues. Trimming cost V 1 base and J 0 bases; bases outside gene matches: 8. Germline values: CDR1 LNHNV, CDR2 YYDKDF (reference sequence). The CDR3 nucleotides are TGTGCCACCAGCAGAGGGAACAGGGGAACGACTAACTATGGCTACACCTTC. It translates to CATSRGNRGTTNYGYTF.

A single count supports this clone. The CDR3 loop reads CSVEGSTSGNTIYF. The CDR3, as DNA: TGCAGCGTTGAAGGCTCTACGTCTGGAAACACCATATATTTT. V gene TRBV29-1 combines with J gene TRBJ1-3; D call uncertain. The germline CDR1 and CDR2 sequences are SQVTM and ANQGSEA. Trimming removed 1 base at V and 1 base at J, with 8 bases between. This CDR3 contains 14 residues.